The source of this TCR beta chain is a study of blood T cell repertoires in COVID-19. This CDR3 comprises 14 residues. V was trimmed by 5 bases and J by 0 bases, leaving 12 bases between them. The germline CDR1 and CDR2 sequences are SGHDT and YYEEEE. The method was immunoSEQ multiplex PCR; TCRdb's version includes in-frame clones alone and lacks a portion of them. The sample has about 130,000 clones, 75% to 90% seen once; the top ten hold around 2.3%. Assignments of participants to cohorts depended upon their own reported clinical history. Sequencing used PBMCs or T cells enriched from blood (not recorded which). The receptor was isolated from a woman aged 45-65 years who had recovered from COVID-19. The rearrangement joins TRBV5-6 to TRBJ2-7; perhaps TRBD1 as D (6 bases). Here the CDR3 DNA reads TGTGCCAGCAGGACGACAGGAAACTCCTACGAGCAGTACTTC. Translating gives CASRTTGNSYEQYF. Drawing the rest from reference TRBV5-6 and TRBJ2-7, the complete variable domain is DAGVTQSPTHLIKTRGQQVTLRCSPKSGHDTVSWYQQALGQGPQFIFQYYEEEERQRGNFPDRFSGHQFPNYSSELNVNALLLGDSALYLCASRTTGNSYEQYFGPGTRLTVT.